This TCR beta chain was sequenced in a study of T cell changes during pregnancy in multiple sclerosis. The method was immunoSEQ multiplex PCR; TCRdb's version includes in-frame clones alone and lacks a portion of them. The sample lists some 41,000 clones; approximately 90% were seen once. The CDR3 runs 18 residues. Germline assignment: CDR1 LGHNA and CDR2 YSLEER. With 1 base clipped from V and 4 bases from J, the junction kept 9 bases outside the gene matches. This chain links TRBV4-3 with TRBJ2-3, with 12 bases identical to TRBD2. This material consisted of CD4+ T cells from peripheral blood mononuclear cells, taken after pregnancy. This TCR was sampled from a female donor with multiple sclerosis, enrolled in a pregnancy study. CDR3 coding DNA: TGCGCCAGCAGCCAAGGGGGCCTAGCGGGAGGGCCGTCAGATACGCAGTATTTT. Amino acid sequence: CASSQGGLAGGPSDTQYF.